Presented here are 28 T cell receptor beta chains from one specimen sequenced in a study of brain T cells in children with intractable seizures. Specified time point: blood from clinic visit 5 months post-surgery; TSC patient then seizure free. The protocol was immunoSEQ multiplex PCR, while the TCRdb copy is restricted to in-frame clones and leaves out a portion. The repertoire consists of approximately 330,000 clones, with over 90% occurring once and the leading ten covering 5.7%. Sample: peripheral blood, taken less than 6 months after surgery. Receptor source: a boy in the first two years of life with tuberous sclerosis and intractable seizures.

This chain connects TRBV6-5 to TRBJ2-7; perhaps TRBD1 as D (5 bases). CDR1 MNHEY and CDR2 SVGAGI come from the germline V gene. The ends were cut back, 2 bases at V and 3 bases at J, with 14 bases in the middle. This CDR3 contains 15 residues. As DNA, the CDR3 is TGTGCCAGCAGTTACCTCGGCGGTAGGGGCTACGAGCAGTACTTC. This gives the protein CASSYLGGRGYEQYF.

The chain combines TRBV19 with TRBJ1-2, with a weak D call TRBD1 (6 bases). V dropped 6 bases and J dropped 4 bases, with 18 bases sitting between them. This CDR3 comprises 15 residues. Per germline, CDR1 LNHDA and CDR2 SQIVND (reference sequence). The CDR3, as DNA: TGTGCCAGTAGCCAGCGCGGGGGCAGTAGCTATGGCTACACCTTC. It is translated as CASSQRGGSSYGYTF.

The rearrangement links TRBV6-5 to TRBJ2-7; perhaps D is TRBD1 or TRBD2 (5 bases each). From germline, CDR1 is MNHEY and CDR2 SVGAGI. Between the trimmed V and J ends, which lost 7 bases and 5 bases, there was a span of 21 bases. The CDR3 totals 15 residues. The CDR3 DNA reads TGTGCCAGCAACGGGGCAGGCGAGGGAAAAAACGAGCAGTACTTC. Translating it yields CASNGAGEGKNEQYF.

This clone was observed a few times. This sequence joins TRBV5-5 and TRBJ1-1; no reliable D call. Trimming left V 1 base short and J 7 bases short, with 14 bases between. This CDR3 has 14 amino acids. In germline, CDR1 is SGHKS, CDR2 YYEKEE (reference sequence). DNA for the CDR3: TGTGCCAGCAGCTTGACCCACGGGGAGCATGAAGCTTTCTTT. Protein: CASSLTHGEHEAFF.

V gene TRBV6-5 combines with J gene TRBJ1-1, with 9 bases matching TRBD1. CDR1 and CDR2 (germline): MNHEY, SVGAGI. V shed 5 bases, J shed 4 bases, and the junction held 8 bases outside the gene matches. The CDR3 is 15 amino acids. CDR3 residues: CASSRKTGGITEAFF. The CDR3 coding sequence is TGTGCCAGCAGTAGAAAAACAGGGGGCATCACTGAAGCTTTCTTT.

There are a few counts of this clone. The V gene is TRBV15, the J gene TRBJ1-2; D is ambiguous. V lost 0 bases to trimming and J lost 4 bases, with 15 bases between them. Germline CDR1 LNHNV, CDR2 YYDKDF (reference sequence). The CDR3 has 16 amino acids. The CDR3 DNA sequence: TGTGCCACCAGCAGAGATATCGTGGGCAGTATCTATGGCTACACCTTC. This codes for CATSRDIVGSIYGYTF.

This rearrangement joins TRBV7-9 to TRBJ1-1; D unclear. This CDR3 contains 14 residues. CDR1 is SEHNR, CDR2 FQNEAQ, per germline (reference sequence). With 2 bases removed from V and 3 bases from J, the gap between germline ends came to 10 bases. CDR3 nucleotide sequence: TGTGCCAGCAGCTTATTACCAGAGGACACTGAAGCTTTCTTT. It encodes CASSLLPEDTEAFF.

This chain joins TRBV7-9 and TRBJ2-5; D might be TRBD1 or TRBD2, each matching 5 bases. The CDR3 sequence is 14 residues long. Germline V gives CDR1 SEHNR, CDR2 FQNEAQ (reference sequence). Trimming removed 3 bases from V and 1 base from J, with 9 bases in between. The CDR3 is CASSFGTSQETQYF. DNA of the CDR3: TGTGCCAGCAGCTTTGGGACCAGCCAAGAGACCCAGTACTTC.

This clone was recorded only once. The chain carries TRBV2 and TRBJ2-5; D may be TRBD2 (5 bases). Germline CDR1 and CDR2: SNHLY and FYNNEI. V was trimmed by 1 base and J by 5 bases, leaving 11 bases between them. The CDR3 runs 14 residues. The CDR3 sequence: CASSEVASSETQYF. DNA for the CDR3: TGTGCCAGCAGTGAAGTTGCTAGCTCGGAGACCCAGTACTTC.

The rearrangement joins TRBV5-1 to TRBJ2-7, with D perhaps TRBD1 (5 bases). The V and J ends lost 4 bases and 4 bases respectively, with 12 bases between them. This CDR3 region has 13 residues. Looked up from germline, CDR1 is SGHRS and CDR2 is YFSETQ. Here the CDR3 reads CASSGASLYEQYF. CDR3 DNA: TGCGCCAGCAGCGGGGCTAGTTTATACGAGCAGTACTTC.

The chain carries TRBV7-8 and TRBJ2-2; D gene uncertain. The germline V gene has CDR1 SGHVS and CDR2 FQNEAQ. This CDR3 is built from 13 residues. Between the trimmed V and J ends, which lost 1 base and 7 bases, there was a span of 7 bases. CDR3 loop: CASSLELGGELFF. The CDR3 bases are TGTGCCAGCAGCTTAGAGCTGGGCGGGGAGCTGTTTTTT.

The J gene is TRBJ2-7, the V gene TRBV7-6; 10 bases map to TRBD2. V was pared by 2 bases and J by 1 base, with 8 bases of the junction left unmatched. Germline assignment: CDR1 SGHVS and CDR2 FNYEAQ. CDR3 size: 17 residues. CDR3 loop: CASSLSSGGPLSYEQYF. The CDR3 DNA reads TGTGCCAGCAGCTTATCTAGCGGGGGCCCACTATCCTACGAGCAGTACTTC.

This chain joins TRBV27 and TRBJ1-1, with D tentatively TRBD1 (6 bases). The CDR3 extends over 14 amino acids. V was clipped by 6 bases and J by 4 bases, with 15 bases between them. CDR1 is MNHEY and CDR2 is SMNVEV in the germline V gene (reference sequence). CDR3 region: CASSQGFVGTEAFF. In nucleotides, the CDR3 is TGTGCCAGCAGCCAGGGGTTCGTCGGCACTGAAGCTTTCTTT.

This chain uses TRBV2 with TRBJ2-1; D is possibly TRBD2 (5 bases). CDR1 is SNHLY, CDR2 FYNNEI, per germline. CDR3 size: 17 residues. V was trimmed by 4 bases and J by 4 bases, leaving 20 bases between them. The CDR3 spells CASSAMRRGRRYNEQFF. The CDR3 nucleotides are TGTGCCAGCAGTGCTATGCGGCGTGGGCGGAGGTACAATGAGCAGTTCTTC.

The chain joins TRBV19 to TRBJ2-1, with 7 bases aligning to TRBD2. Unmatched junction bases numbered 10, after V lost 2 bases and J lost 0 bases. The V gene's germline CDR1 is LNHDA and CDR2 SQIVND (reference sequence). The CDR3 runs to 18 residues. The CDR3 nucleotides are TGTGCCAGTAGTATACTCGGGACTATTCTTCTCTCCTACAATGAGCAGTTCTTC. Protein: CASSILGTILLSYNEQFF.

The chain employs TRBV6-6 and TRBJ1-3, with D tentatively TRBD1 (6 bases). The CDR3 is made up of 16 amino acids. V lost 4 bases to trimming and J lost 0 bases, with 13 bases between them. Germline V CDR1 and CDR2: MNHNY, SVGAGI (reference sequence). The CDR3 sequence: CASSSFRGHSGNTIYF. The CDR3 DNA reads TGTGCCAGCAGTTCCTTCAGGGGCCACTCTGGAAACACCATATATTTT.

The chain carries TRBV13 and TRBJ2-3, with D uncertain. Germline loops: CDR1 PRHDT, CDR2 FYEKMQ (reference sequence). The CDR3 sequence is 12 residues long. Trimming stripped 3 bases from V and 10 bases from J, with 11 bases between. The CDR3 here is CASSLYRQPQYF. CDR3 in DNA: TGTGCCAGCAGCTTGTATCGGCAGCCGCAGTATTTT. The whole variable domain, remainder taken from reference TRBV13 and TRBJ2-3, is AAGVIQSPRHLIKEKRETATLKCYPIPRHDTVYWYQQGPGQDPQFLISFYEKMQSDKGSIPDRFSAQQFSDYHSELNMSSLELGDSALYFCASSLYRQPQYFGPGTRLTVL.

CDR3 DNA sequence: TGTGCCAGCACCTTCTCCTACGAGCAGTACTTC. Protein product: CASTFSYEQYF. This chain uses TRBV2 with TRBJ2-7, with D unclear. Per the germline V gene, CDR1 is SNHLY and CDR2 is FYNNEI. This CDR3 has 11 amino acids. The V and J ends lost 7 bases and 0 bases respectively, with 4 bases between them.

This clone was recorded once. The chain links TRBV9 to TRBJ2-3; TRBD1 is a possible D gene (5 bases). V lost 6 bases to trimming and J lost 1 base, with 9 bases between them. The CDR3 loop spans 13 amino acids. The germline V gene has CDR1 SGDLS and CDR2 YYNGEE. The CDR3 protein is CASILQGTDTQYF. In DNA form, the CDR3 reads TGTGCCAGCATTTTACAGGGCACAGATACGCAGTATTTT.

The V gene is TRBV12-3 or TRBV12-4, the J gene TRBJ1-1; D unresolved. This CDR3 is 13 amino acids long. V gave up 1 base and J gave up 7 bases, with 10 bases separating them. CDR3 in DNA: TGTGCCAGCAGTTTAGGTTTTTTCGGTGAAGCTTTCTTT. Its protein is CASSLGFFGEAFF.

The chain couples TRBV15 to TRBJ1-5; D call uncertain. With 1 base removed from V and 9 bases from J, the gap between germline ends came to 13 bases. CDR3 length: 14 residues. CDR1 and CDR2 (germline): LNHNV, YYDKDF (reference sequence). The chain's CDR3 is CATSRAGRDAPQHF. For the CDR3, the DNA is TGTGCCACCAGCAGAGCGGGCCGTGACGCGCCCCAGCATTTT.

This sequence joins TRBV5-1 and TRBJ2-5, with TRBD1 identical over 7 bases. Trimming removed 4 bases from V and 1 base from J; junction bases left unmatched: 10. This CDR3 comprises 16 residues. Germline lookup yields CDR1 SGHRS and CDR2 YFSETQ. Here the CDR3 reads CASSKRQGYSQETQYF. In nucleotides, the CDR3 is TGCGCCAGCAGCAAGAGACAGGGATATTCCCAAGAGACCCAGTACTTC.

The V gene is TRBV5-1, the J gene TRBJ1-3; the D is unclear. V was shortened by 7 bases and J by 0 bases, with 8 bases between the two germline ends. CDR3 length: 13 residues. CDR1 is SGHRS and CDR2 is YFSETQ in the germline V gene. The CDR3 coding sequence is TGCGCCAGCGGGTGGAGCTCTGGAAACACCATATATTTT. Amino acid sequence: CASGWSSGNTIYF.

The CDR3, as DNA: TGCGCCAGCAGTGAGTCGGGTACCTTCAATGAGCAGTTCTTC. It yields the protein CASSESGTFNEQFF. V gene TRBV10-1 combines with J gene TRBJ2-1; D is ambiguous. Trimming cost V 0 bases and J 6 bases, with 9 bases left between them. Germline CDR1 is WNHNN and CDR2 is SYGVQD (reference sequence). This CDR3 has 14 amino acids.

The chain is built from TRBV18 and TRBJ2-3, with 8 bases lining up with TRBD1. Germline V gives CDR1 KGHSH, CDR2 LQKENI. This CDR3 has 17 amino acids. The V and J ends lost 2 bases and 2 bases, in that order; junction bases with no gene match: 9. The CDR3 DNA sequence: TGTGCCAGCTCACCAATCCGGACAGGGATAATCACAGATACGCAGTATTTT. Encoded protein: CASSPIRTGIITDTQYF.

This chain links TRBV6-5 with TRBJ2-1; the D gene is possibly TRBD1 (6 bases). V gave up 4 bases and J gave up 2 bases, with 12 bases separating them. There are 15 residues in the CDR3. Germline V gene lookup returns CDR1 MNHEY and CDR2 SVGAGI. In DNA, the CDR3 is TGTGCCAGCAGTTTCACCGGGACAACCTACAATGAGCAGTTCTTC. Amino acid sequence: CASSFTGTTYNEQFF.

The CDR3 is CASSEAPIGPYEQYF. In DNA, the CDR3 is TGTGCCAGCAGTGAAGCGCCTATCGGACCTTACGAGCAGTACTTC. V gene TRBV6-1 combines with J gene TRBJ2-7; no firm D call. Germline assignment: CDR1 MNHNS and CDR2 SASEGT. V was cut by 0 bases and J by 4 bases, with 13 bases left in between. CDR3 length equals 15 residues.

V and J are TRBV4-1 and TRBJ2-1; 9 positions match TRBD2. Per the germline V gene, CDR1 is MGHRA and CDR2 is YSYEKL. The CDR3 has 17 amino acids. V trimming: 1 base; J trimming: 8 bases; junction bases outside the gene matches: 12. DNA of the CDR3: TGCGCCAGCAGCCAAGGGCCCCAGGGACTAGCTGACCATGAGCAGTTCTTC. This translates into CASSQGPQGLADHEQFF.